The text below deals with one T cell receptor (beta chain). The antigen is unknown. Under the ViraFEST assay, PBMC were stimulated with viral peptide pools so that antigen-specific CD4+ T cells expanded. Sequencing was performed afterwards. Upon completion of around ten days in culture, CD4+ T cells were isolated. The study found no prior SARS-CoV-2 infection in the vaccine recipients, who tested negative for nucleocapsid antibodies. They grew two million PBMC in each well, adding 8.5 to 10 IU/ml IL-2 and approximately 9.2 ug/ml peptides. Each culture had half its medium swapped for IL-2 medium on days 3 and 7. Germline V gene lookup returns CDR1 SEHNR and CDR2 FQNEAQ (reference sequence). This CDR3 is built from 14 residues. V shed 3 bases, J shed 2 bases, and the junction held 1 base outside the gene matches. This table comes from immunoSEQ multiplex PCR, and its TCRdb copy is limited to in-frame clones, with some not included. The profile shows roughly 41,000 clones, about three fifths of them singletons.

The sample comes from a study of vaccination effects on CD4 cells after COVID-19. The gene calls are TRBV7-9 and TRBJ2-5; TRBD1 aligns across 9 bases. This material consisted of CD4+ T cells from PBMCs cultured with HCoV-OC43 spike peptides, taken before COVID-19 vaccination. The sample's subset: HCoV-OC43 spike overlapping peptide pool stimulation. The clonotype originates from a human donor who received a COVID-19 vaccine. CDR3 DNA: TGTGCCAGCAGCTTGGGACAGGGACAAGAGACCCAGTACTTC. Translation: CASSLGQGQETQYF.